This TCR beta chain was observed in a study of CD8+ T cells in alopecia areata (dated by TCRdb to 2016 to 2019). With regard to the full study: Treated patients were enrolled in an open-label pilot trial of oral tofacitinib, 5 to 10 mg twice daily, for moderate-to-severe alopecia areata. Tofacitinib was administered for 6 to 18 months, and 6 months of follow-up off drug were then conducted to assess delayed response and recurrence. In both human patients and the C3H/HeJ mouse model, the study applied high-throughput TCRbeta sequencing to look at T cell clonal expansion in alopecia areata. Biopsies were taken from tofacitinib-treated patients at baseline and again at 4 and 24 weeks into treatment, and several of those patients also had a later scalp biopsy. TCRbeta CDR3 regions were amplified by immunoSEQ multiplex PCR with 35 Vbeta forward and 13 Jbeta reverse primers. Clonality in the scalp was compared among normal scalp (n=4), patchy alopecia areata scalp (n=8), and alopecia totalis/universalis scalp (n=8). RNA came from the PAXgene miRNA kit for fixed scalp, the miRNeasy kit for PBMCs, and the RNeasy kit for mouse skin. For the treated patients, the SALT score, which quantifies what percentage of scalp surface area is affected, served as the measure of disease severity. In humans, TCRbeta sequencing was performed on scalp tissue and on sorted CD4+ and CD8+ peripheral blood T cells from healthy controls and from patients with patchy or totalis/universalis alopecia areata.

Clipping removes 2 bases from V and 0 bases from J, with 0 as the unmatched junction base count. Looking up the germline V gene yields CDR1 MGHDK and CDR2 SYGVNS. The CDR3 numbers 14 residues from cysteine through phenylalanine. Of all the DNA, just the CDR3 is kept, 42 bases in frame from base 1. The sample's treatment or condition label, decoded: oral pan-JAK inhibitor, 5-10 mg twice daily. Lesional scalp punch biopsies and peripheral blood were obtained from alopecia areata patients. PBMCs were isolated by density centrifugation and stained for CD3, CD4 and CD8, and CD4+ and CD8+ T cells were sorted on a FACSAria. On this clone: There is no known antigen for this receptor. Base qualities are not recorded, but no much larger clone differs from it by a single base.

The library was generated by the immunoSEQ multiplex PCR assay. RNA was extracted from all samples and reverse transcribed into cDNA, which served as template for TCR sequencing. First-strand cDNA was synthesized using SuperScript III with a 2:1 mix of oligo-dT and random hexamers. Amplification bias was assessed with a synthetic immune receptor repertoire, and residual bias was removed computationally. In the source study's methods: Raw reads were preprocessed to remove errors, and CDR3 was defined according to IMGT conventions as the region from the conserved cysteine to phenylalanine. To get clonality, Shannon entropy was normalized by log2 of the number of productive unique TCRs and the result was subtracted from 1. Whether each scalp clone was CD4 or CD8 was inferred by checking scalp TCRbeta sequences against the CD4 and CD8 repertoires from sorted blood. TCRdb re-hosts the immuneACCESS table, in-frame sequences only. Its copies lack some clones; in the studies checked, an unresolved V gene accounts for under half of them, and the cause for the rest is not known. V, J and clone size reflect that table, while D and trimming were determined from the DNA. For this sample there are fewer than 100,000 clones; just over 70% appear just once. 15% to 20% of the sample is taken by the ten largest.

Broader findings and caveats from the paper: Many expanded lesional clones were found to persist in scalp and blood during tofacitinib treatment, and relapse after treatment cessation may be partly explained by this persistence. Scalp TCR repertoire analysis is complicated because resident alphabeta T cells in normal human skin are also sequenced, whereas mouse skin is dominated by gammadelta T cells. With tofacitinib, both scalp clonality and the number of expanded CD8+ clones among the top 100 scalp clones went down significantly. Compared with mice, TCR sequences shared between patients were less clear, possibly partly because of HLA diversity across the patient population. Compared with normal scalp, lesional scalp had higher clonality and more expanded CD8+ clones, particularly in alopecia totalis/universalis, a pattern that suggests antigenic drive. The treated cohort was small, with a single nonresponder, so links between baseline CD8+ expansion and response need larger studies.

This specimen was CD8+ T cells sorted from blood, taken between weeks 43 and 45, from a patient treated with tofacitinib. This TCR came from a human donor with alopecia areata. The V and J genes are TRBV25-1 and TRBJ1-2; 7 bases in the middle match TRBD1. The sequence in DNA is TGTGCCAGCAGTGAACAGGGGGCTAACTATGGCTACACCTTC. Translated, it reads CASSEQGANYGYTF.